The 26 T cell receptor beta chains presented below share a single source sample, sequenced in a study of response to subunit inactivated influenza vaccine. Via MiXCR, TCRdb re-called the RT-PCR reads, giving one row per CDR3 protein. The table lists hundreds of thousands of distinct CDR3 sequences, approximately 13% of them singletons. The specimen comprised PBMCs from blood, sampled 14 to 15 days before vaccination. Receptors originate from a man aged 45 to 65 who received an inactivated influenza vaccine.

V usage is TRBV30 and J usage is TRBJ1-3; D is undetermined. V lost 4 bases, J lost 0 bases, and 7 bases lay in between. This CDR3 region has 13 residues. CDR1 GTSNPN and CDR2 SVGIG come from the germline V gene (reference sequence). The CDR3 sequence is CAWTADSGNTIYF. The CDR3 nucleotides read TGTGCCTGGACGGCAGACTCTGGAAACACCATATATTTT.

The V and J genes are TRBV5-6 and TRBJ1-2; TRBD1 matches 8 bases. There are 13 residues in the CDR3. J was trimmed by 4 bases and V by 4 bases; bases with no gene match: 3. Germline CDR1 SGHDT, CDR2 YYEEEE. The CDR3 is CASSRTGSYGYTF. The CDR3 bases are TGTGCCAGCAGCCGGACAGGGTCCTATGGCTACACCTTC.

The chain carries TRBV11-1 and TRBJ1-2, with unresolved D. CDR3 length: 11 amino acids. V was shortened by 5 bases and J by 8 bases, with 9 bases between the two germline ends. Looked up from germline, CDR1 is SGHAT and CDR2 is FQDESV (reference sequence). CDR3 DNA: TGTGCCAGCAGCGGAGGGAAAGGCTACACCTTC. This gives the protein CASSGGKGYTF.

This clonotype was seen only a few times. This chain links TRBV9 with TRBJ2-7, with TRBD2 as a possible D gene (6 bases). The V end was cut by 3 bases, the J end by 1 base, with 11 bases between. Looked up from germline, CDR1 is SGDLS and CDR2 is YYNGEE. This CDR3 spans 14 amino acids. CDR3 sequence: CASSGGGMSYEQYF. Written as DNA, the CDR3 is TGTGCCAGCAGCGGAGGAGGGATGTCCTACGAGCAGTACTTC.

The CDR3 nucleotides are TGCGCCAGCAGCCATACAGGGGTCCCCTACAATGAGCAGTTCTTC. This sequence encodes CASSHTGVPYNEQFF. The rearrangement joins TRBV4-3 to TRBJ2-1; 7 bases align to TRBD1. The V gene end was trimmed by 3 bases and the J gene end by 2 bases; junction bases not matched to a gene: 4. Germline CDR1 is LGHNA and CDR2 is YSLEER. CDR3 length equals 15 residues.

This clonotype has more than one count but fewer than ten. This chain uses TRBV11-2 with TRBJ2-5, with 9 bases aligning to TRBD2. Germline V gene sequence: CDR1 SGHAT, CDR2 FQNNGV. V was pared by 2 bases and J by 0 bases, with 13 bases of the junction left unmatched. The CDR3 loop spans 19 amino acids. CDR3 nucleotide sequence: TGTGCCAGCAGCTTAAGGCGGGGGGGAACTCGCTCACACCAAGAGACCCAGTACTTC. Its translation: CASSLRRGGTRSHQETQYF.

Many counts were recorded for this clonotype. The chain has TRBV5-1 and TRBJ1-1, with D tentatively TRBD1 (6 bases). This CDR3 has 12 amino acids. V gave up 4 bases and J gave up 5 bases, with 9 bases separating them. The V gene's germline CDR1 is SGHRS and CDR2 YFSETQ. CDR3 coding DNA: TGCGCCAGCAGCCCAGGGGAAACTGAAGCTTTCTTT. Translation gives CASSPGETEAFF.

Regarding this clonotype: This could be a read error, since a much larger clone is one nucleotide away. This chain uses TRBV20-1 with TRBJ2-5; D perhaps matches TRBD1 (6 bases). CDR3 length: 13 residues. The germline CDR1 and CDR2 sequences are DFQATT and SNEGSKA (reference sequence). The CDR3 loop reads CSAKQGNQETKYF. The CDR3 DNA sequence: TGCAGTGCCAAACAGGGAAACCAAGAGACCAAGTACTTC.

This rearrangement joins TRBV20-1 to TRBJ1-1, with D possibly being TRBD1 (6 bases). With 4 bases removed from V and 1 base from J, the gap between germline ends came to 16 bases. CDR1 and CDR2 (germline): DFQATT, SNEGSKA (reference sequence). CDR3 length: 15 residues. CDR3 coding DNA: TGCAGTGCTACAACACACAGGGCCCGGAACACTGAAGCTTTCTTT. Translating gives CSATTHRARNTEAFF.

The CDR3 nucleotides are TGTGCCAGCAGTGAAGCGCAGGGCAGCCACTCAGAAGCTTTCTTT. Its protein product is CASSEAQGSHSEAFF. V is TRBV2 and J is TRBJ1-1; possible D gene TRBD1, 5 bases. The CDR3 is 15 amino acids. Germline V CDR1 and CDR2: SNHLY, FYNNEI. V was cut by 0 bases and J by 8 bases, with 16 bases left in between.

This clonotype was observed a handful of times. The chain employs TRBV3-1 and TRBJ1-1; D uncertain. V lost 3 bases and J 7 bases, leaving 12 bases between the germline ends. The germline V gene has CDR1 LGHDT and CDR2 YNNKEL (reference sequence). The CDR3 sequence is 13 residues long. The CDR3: CASSQVNRHEAFF. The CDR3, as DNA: TGTGCCAGCAGCCAGGTAAACAGACATGAAGCTTTCTTT.

CDR3 sequence (DNA): TGTGCCAGCAGCAGTGCGGGCCGACATAACTCCTACGAGCAGTACTTC. Protein: CASSSAGRHNSYEQYF. The rearrangement uses TRBV7-9 and TRBJ2-7; possibly TRBD2 for D (5 bases). This CDR3 spans 16 amino acids. Germline lookup yields CDR1 SEHNR and CDR2 FQNEAQ (reference sequence). V was pared by 5 bases and J by 0 bases, with 17 bases between.

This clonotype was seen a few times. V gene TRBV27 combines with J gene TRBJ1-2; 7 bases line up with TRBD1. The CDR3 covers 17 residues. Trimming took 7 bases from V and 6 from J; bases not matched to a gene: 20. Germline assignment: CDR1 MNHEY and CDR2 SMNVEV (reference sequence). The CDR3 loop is CASKLPDRVPEFNGYTF. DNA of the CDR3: TGTGCCAGCAAACTCCCCGACAGGGTGCCTGAGTTCAATGGCTACACCTTC.

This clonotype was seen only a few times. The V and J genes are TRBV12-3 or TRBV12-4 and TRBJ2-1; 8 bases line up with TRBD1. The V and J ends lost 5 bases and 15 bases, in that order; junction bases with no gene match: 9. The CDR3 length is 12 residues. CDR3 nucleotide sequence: TGTGCCAGCAGTCCCGGGACAGGAGGACGGTTCTTC. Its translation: CASSPGTGGRFF.

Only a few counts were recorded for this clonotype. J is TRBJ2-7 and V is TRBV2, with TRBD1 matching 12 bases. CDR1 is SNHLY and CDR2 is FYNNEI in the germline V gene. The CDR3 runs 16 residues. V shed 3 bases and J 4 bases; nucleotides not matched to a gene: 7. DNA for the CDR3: TGTGCCAGCAGTGACACGGGGACAGGGGGCGAGTACGAGCAGTACTTC. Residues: CASSDTGTGGEYEQYF.

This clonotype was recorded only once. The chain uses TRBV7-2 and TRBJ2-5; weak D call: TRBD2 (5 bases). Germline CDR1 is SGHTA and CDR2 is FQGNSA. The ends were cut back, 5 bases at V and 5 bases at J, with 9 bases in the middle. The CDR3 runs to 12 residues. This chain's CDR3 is CASSLTTETQYF. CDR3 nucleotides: TGTGCCAGCAGCCTGACTACCGAGACCCAGTACTTC.

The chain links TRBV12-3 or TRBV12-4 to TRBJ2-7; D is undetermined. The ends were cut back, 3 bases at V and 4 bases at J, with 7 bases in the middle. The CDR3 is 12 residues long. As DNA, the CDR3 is TGTGCCAGCAGTTTGATGGATTACGAGCAGTACTTC. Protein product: CASSLMDYEQYF.

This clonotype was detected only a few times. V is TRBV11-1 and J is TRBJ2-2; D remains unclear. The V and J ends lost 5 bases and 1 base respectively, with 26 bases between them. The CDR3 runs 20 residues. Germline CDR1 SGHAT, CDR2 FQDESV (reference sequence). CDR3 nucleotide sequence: TGTGCCAGCAGCGCCGGCGACCCGGGCAAAATAGGTGGGAACACCGGGGAGCTGTTTTTT. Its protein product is CASSAGDPGKIGGNTGELFF.

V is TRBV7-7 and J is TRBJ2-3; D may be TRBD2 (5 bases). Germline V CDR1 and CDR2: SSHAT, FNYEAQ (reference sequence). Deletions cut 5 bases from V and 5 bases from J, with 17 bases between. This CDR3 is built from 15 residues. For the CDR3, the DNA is TGTGCCAGCAGCAAAACTCTAGTACGGGGAGATACGCAGTATTTT. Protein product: CASSKTLVRGDTQYF.

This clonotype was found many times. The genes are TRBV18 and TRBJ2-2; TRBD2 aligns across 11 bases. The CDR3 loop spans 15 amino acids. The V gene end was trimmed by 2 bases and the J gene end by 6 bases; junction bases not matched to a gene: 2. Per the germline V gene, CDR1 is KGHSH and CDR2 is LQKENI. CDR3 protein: CASSPALAGAGELFF. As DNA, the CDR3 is TGTGCCAGCTCACCAGCACTAGCGGGAGCCGGGGAGCTGTTTTTT.

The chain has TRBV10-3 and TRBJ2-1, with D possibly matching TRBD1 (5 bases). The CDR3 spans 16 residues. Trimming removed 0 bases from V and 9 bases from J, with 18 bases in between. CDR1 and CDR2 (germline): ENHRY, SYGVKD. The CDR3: CAISESLQGREFEQFF. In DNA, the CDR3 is TGTGCCATCAGTGAGTCGTTGCAGGGTAGGGAATTTGAGCAGTTCTTC.

CDR3 loop: CASSQAGSGDTQYF. The CDR3 DNA sequence: TGTGCCAGCAGCCAAGCAGGGAGTGGAGATACGCAGTATTTT. The genes are TRBV4-2 and TRBJ2-3, with D perhaps given as TRBD1 or TRBD2 (5 bases each). The germline V and J ends were trimmed by 1 base and 5 bases, with 10 bases remaining between them. CDR3 length: 14 amino acids. CDR1 is LGHNA, CDR2 YNFKEQ, per germline.

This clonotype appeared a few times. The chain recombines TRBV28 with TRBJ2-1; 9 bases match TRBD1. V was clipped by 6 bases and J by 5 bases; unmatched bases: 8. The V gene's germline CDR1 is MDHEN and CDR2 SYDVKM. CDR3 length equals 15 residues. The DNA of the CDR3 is TGTGCCAGCAGCAAGTCGGGACAGGGAAACAATGAGCAGTTCTTC. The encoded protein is CASSKSGQGNNEQFF.

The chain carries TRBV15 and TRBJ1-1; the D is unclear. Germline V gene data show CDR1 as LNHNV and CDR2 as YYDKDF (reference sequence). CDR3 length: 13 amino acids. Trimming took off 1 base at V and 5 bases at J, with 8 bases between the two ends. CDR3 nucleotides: TGTGCCACCAGCAGAGTTCGAGGGACTGAAGCTTTCTTT. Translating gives CATSRVRGTEAFF.

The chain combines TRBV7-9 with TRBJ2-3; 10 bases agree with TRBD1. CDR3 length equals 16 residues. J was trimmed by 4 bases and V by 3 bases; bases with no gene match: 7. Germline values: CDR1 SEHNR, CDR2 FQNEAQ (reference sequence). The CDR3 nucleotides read TGTGCCAGCAGCTTTTCTCCGACAGGGGGCGCAGATACGCAGTATTTT. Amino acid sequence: CASSFSPTGGADTQYF.

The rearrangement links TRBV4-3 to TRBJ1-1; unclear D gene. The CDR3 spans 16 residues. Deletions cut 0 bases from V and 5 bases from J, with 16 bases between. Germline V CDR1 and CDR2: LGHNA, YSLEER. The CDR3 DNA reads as TGCGCCAGCAGCCAAGACAGATCAGCCTTGAGGACTGAAGCTTTCTTT. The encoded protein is CASSQDRSALRTEAFF.